The clone carrying this T cell receptor beta chain was picked up a small number of times. The trim removed 3 bases at V and 4 bases at J, leaving 4 bases unmatched. The CDR3 consists of 15 residues. The V gene's germline CDR1 is SNHLY and CDR2 FYNNEI. CDR3 regions of TCR beta were amplified from RNA transcripts. Second-round multiplex PCR came after a first-round RT-PCR that employed HTBI primers. TCRdb re-called the multiplex PCR reads through MiXCR, storing one row per CDR3 protein. The sample shows about 740,000 distinct CDR3 sequences, roughly 40% of them seen only once. The source of the sample is a study of Graves' ophthalmopathy and Graves' hyperthyroidism.

Input material: peripheral blood. This TCR was sampled from an adult man with Graves' ophthalmopathy. The chain links TRBV2 to TRBJ2-7, with 12 positions matching TRBD1. This CDR3 is CASSDVGQGAYEQYF. The CDR3 nucleotides are TGTGCCAGCAGTGACGTGGGACAGGGGGCTTACGAGCAGTACTTC.